These 30 T cell receptor beta chains were sequenced from one sample in a study of cytomegalovirus exposure and HLA in healthy donors. Primers for the PCR totalled 60 Vbeta and 13 Jbeta. The protocol was immunoSEQ multiplex PCR, while the TCRdb copy is restricted to in-frame clones and leaves out a portion. The sample holds around 140,000 clones, about 81% seen once. The sequenced sample was PBMCs. The receptors shown here come from a young man in good health and CMV-seronegative.

The genes are TRBV5-1 and TRBJ1-3; the D gene is possibly TRBD1 (5 bases). The V gene lost 6 bases and the J gene lost 2 bases, with 9 bases spanning the gap. Germline CDR1 and CDR2: SGHRS and YFSETQ. This CDR3 has 13 residues. CDR3 sequence (DNA): TGCGCCAGCAAGGCGGGGGCTGGAAACACCATATATTTT. It translates to CASKAGAGNTIYF.

This chain uses TRBV2 with TRBJ2-2; the D gene is possibly TRBD2 (6 bases). From germline, CDR1 is SNHLY and CDR2 FYNNEI. The CDR3 is 16 residues long. Trimming stripped 6 bases from V and 3 bases from J, with 17 bases between. The CDR3: CASRGRGIEDTGELFF. CDR3 DNA sequence: TGTGCCAGCAGGGGTCGGGGGATCGAGGACACCGGGGAGCTGTTTTTT. The entire variable domain, with the rest obtained from reference TRBV2 and TRBJ2-2, is as follows: EPEVTQTPSHQVTQMGQEVILRCVPISNHLYFYWYRQILGQKVEFLVSFYNNEISEKSEIFDDQFSVERPDGSNFTLKIRSTKLEDSAMYFCASRGRGIEDTGELFFGEGSRLTVL.

This clone came up a few times. The V and J genes are TRBV19 and TRBJ1-2; no clear D gene. Germline CDR1 LNHDA, CDR2 SQIVND (reference sequence). The CDR3 consists of 12 residues. V dropped 7 bases and J dropped 7 bases, with 13 bases sitting between them. CDR3 nucleotides: TGTGCCAGTACCCCAGGAGGGCTTGGCTACACCTTC. Its translation is CASTPGGLGYTF.

This chain connects TRBV28 to TRBJ1-1; D is unclear. CDR1 MDHEN and CDR2 SYDVKM come from the germline V gene. This CDR3 has 16 amino acids. Trimming took off 2 bases at V and 2 bases at J, with 15 bases between the two ends. This CDR3 is CASSLGTVAGNTEAFF. CDR3 nucleotide sequence: TGTGCCAGCAGTTTAGGTACCGTGGCAGGCAACACTGAAGCTTTCTTT. Using reference TRBV28 and TRBJ1-1 for the parts outside the CDR3, the full variable domain is DVKVTQSSRYLVKRTGEKVFLECVQDMDHENMFWYRQDPGLGLRLIYFSYDVKMKEKGDIPEGYSVSREKKERFSLILESASTNQTSMYLCASSLGTVAGNTEAFFGQGTRLTVV.

This clone was detected only once. V and J are TRBV2 and TRBJ2-5; a possible D gene is TRBD1 (6 bases). Germline assignment: CDR1 SNHLY and CDR2 FYNNEI. The V gene lost 6 bases and the J gene lost 2 bases, with 13 bases spanning the gap. This CDR3 is built from 14 residues. Here the CDR3 reads CASRDSLGQETQYF. As DNA, the CDR3 is TGTGCCAGCAGGGACAGTTTGGGGCAAGAGACCCAGTACTTC.

The rearrangement uses TRBV9 and TRBJ2-2; the match to TRBD2 covers 8 bases. The CDR3 extends over 15 amino acids. Germline V gene sequence: CDR1 SGDLS, CDR2 YYNGEE. The junction had 8 bases not matched to a gene; V was cut back by 6 bases and J by 4 bases. Here the CDR3 reads CASKRAGGSTGELFF. The CDR3 bases are TGTGCCAGCAAACGGGCGGGAGGTAGCACCGGGGAGCTGTTTTTT.

Notes on this clone: A much larger clone is a single base away; this may be a read error. The CDR3 region is CASRRDRGPYEQYF. Written as DNA, the CDR3 is TGTGCCAGCAGAAGGGACAGGGGACCCTACGAGCAGTACTTC. This rearrangement joins TRBV5-4 to TRBJ2-5; 10 nucleotides agree with TRBD1. The assigned J gene may be wrong: the sequence end matches TRBJ2-7 better. The length of the CDR3 is 14 residues. Germline assignment: CDR1 SGHNT and CDR2 YYREEE (reference sequence).

V usage is TRBV6-6 and J usage is TRBJ2-7, with 8 bases matching TRBD2. Unmatched junction bases numbered 8, after V lost 4 bases and J lost 6 bases. The germline V gene encodes CDR1 MNHNY and CDR2 SVGAGI (reference sequence). This CDR3 is 14 amino acids long. The CDR3 here is CASSSGRASFEQYF. The DNA for the CDR3 is TGTGCCAGCAGTTCCGGGAGGGCCTCTTTCGAGCAGTACTTC.

The chain recombines TRBV4-1 with TRBJ1-3; D remains ambiguous. CDR1 is MGHRA and CDR2 is YSYEKL in the germline V gene. The V and J ends lost 8 bases and 0 bases respectively, with 14 bases between them. The CDR3 is 15 amino acids. In nucleotides, the CDR3 is TGCGCCAGCGGACTAGACGGGGACTCTGGAAACACCATATATTTT. This codes for CASGLDGDSGNTIYF.

The rearrangement joins TRBV28 to TRBJ1-1; TRBD1 might be the D (5 bases). CDR3 length: 12 residues. Germline-derived CDR1 and CDR2 are MDHEN and SYDVKM. The V and J ends lost 2 bases and 10 bases respectively, with 11 bases between them. This CDR3 is CASSLRQGGAFF. In nucleotides, the CDR3 is TGTGCCAGCAGTTTAAGGCAGGGAGGAGCTTTCTTT.

This clone turned up a few times. V gene TRBV4-2 combines with J gene TRBJ2-3; 7 bases line up with TRBD1. From germline, CDR1 is LGHNA and CDR2 YNFKEQ. The CDR3 totals 16 residues. V was clipped by 3 bases and J by 0 bases; unmatched bases: 6. Here the CDR3 reads CASSHRGSASTDTQYF. The DNA of the CDR3 is TGTGCCAGCAGCCACAGGGGGAGCGCTAGCACAGATACGCAGTATTTT.

The rearrangement links TRBV6-5 to TRBJ2-2, with 8 bases matching TRBD2. V lost 6 bases and J lost 4; bases outside the gene matches: 7. This CDR3 region has 15 residues. Germline CDR1 reads MNHEY; CDR2 reads SVGAGI. DNA for the CDR3: TGTGCCAGCAGGACAACTAGCGGCGGCACCGGGGAGCTGTTTTTT. Its translation is CASRTTSGGTGELFF.

The CDR3 DNA sequence: TGTGCCAGCAGCTCCGACTACACCTCCTACAATGAGCAGTTCTTC. This sequence encodes CASSSDYTSYNEQFF. The chain links TRBV5-4 to TRBJ2-1, with a possible D match to TRBD2 (5 bases). There are 15 residues in the CDR3. With 3 bases removed from V and 0 bases from J, the gap between germline ends came to 10 bases. CDR1 is SGHNT, CDR2 YYREEE, per germline (reference sequence).

This chain connects TRBV18 to TRBJ1-5; D is unresolved. CDR3 length equals 13 residues. Per germline, CDR1 KGHSH and CDR2 LQKENI. V lost 3 bases and J lost 3, with 6 bases in between. CDR3 nucleotide sequence: TGTGCCAGCTCACCCGCTAACAATCAGCCCCAGCATTTT. Translating gives CASSPANNQPQHF.

The chain combines TRBV4-2 with TRBJ1-1, with D tentatively TRBD1 (5 bases). The germline gives CDR1 LGHNA, CDR2 YNFKEQ. This CDR3 region has 17 residues. The V end was cut by 0 bases, the J end by 4 bases, with 18 bases between. The CDR3 DNA follows: TGTGCCAGCAGCCAAGATTGGAGGGGCGGTAGGGCCACTGAAGCTTTCTTT. Its translation: CASSQDWRGGRATEAFF.

The chain is built from TRBV5-1 and TRBJ1-6, with a weak D call TRBD1 (6 bases). The V end was cut by 0 bases, the J end by 10 bases, with 17 bases between. This CDR3 has 16 amino acids. CDR1 is SGHRS and CDR2 is YFSETQ in the germline V gene. CDR3 amino acids: CASSLAVGGRSSPLHF. The DNA for the CDR3 is TGCGCCAGCAGCTTGGCCGTAGGGGGAAGGTCCTCACCCCTCCACTTT.

This chain links TRBV5-1 with TRBJ2-1; 9 nucleotides agree with TRBD1. This CDR3 is built from 16 residues. The junction had 5 bases not matched to a gene; V was cut back by 4 bases and J by 0 bases. Germline CDR1 SGHRS, CDR2 YFSETQ. The CDR3 reads CASSAPGQGSYNEQFF. CDR3 nucleotides: TGCGCCAGCAGCGCTCCGGGACAGGGCTCCTACAATGAGCAGTTCTTC.

Concerning this clone: One end of the junction fails to match germline, which may point to a read error. This CDR3 reads CASSPSGTGGLRF. DNA of the CDR3: TGTGCCAGCAGCCCGAGCGGCACAGGGGGTCTACGGTTC. The V gene is TRBV7-9, the J gene TRBJ2-7; 8 nucleotides align to TRBD1. The CDR3 is made up of 13 amino acids. CDR1 and CDR2 (germline): SEHNR, FQNEAQ (reference sequence).

The J gene is TRBJ1-5, the V gene TRBV4-1; 11 nucleotides match TRBD1. V lost 0 bases, J lost 6 bases, and 1 base stayed unmatched. The CDR3 is made up of 15 amino acids. CDR1 is MGHRA, CDR2 YSYEKL, per germline. The CDR3 DNA reads TGCGCCAGCAGCCAAGATGGGACAGGGGGTCAGCCCCAGCATTTT. Its protein is CASSQDGTGGQPQHF.

The rearrangement uses TRBV19 and TRBJ1-4, with D tentatively TRBD1 (5 bases). The V gene's germline CDR1 is LNHDA and CDR2 SQIVND (reference sequence). The length of the CDR3 is 15 residues. The ends were cut back, 2 bases at V and 4 bases at J, with 11 bases in the middle. In nucleotides, the CDR3 is TGTGCCAGTAGTATAACCGCAGGGCTTAATGAAAAACTGTTTTTT. Its protein is CASSITAGLNEKLFF.

The V and J genes are TRBV11-2 and TRBJ2-3; D might be TRBD2 (6 bases). The V end lost 4 bases, the J end lost 5 bases, and 13 bases lay between the germline ends. Germline CDR1 SGHAT, CDR2 FQNNGV. The CDR3 spans 14 residues. The CDR3 DNA is TGTGCCAGCAGCTCCGGGAGTACGAGAGATACGCAGTATTTT. This gives the protein CASSSGSTRDTQYF.

The genes are TRBV9 and TRBJ2-7; D is unclear. From germline, CDR1 is SGDLS and CDR2 YYNGEE. The CDR3 totals 13 residues. V was clipped by 0 bases and J by 5 bases, with 9 bases between them. The CDR3 loop reads CASSVANQDEQYF. The DNA for the CDR3 is TGTGCCAGCAGCGTAGCTAACCAGGACGAGCAGTACTTC.

The V call is TRBV10-3, the J call TRBJ2-2; D possibly corresponds to TRBD2 (6 bases). V was trimmed by 6 bases and J by 2 bases, leaving 16 bases between them. Germline V lookup: CDR1 ENHRY, CDR2 SYGVKD. The CDR3 spans 16 residues. The CDR3 region is CAISSSGAGNTGELFF. DNA of the CDR3: TGTGCCATCAGCTCGTCGGGAGCCGGAAACACCGGGGAGCTGTTTTTT.

As regards this clone: A junction end diverges from the germline sequence, so it may reflect a read error. This chain joins TRBV4-1 and TRBJ2-4; possible D gene TRBD2, 5 bases. This CDR3 has 16 amino acids. In germline, CDR1 is MGHRA, CDR2 YSYEKL. The CDR3 coding sequence is TGCGCCAGCAGCCCGGGGATACCGCTAGCCAAAAACAGTCAGTACTTC. Amino acid sequence: CASSPGIPLAKNSQYF.

The V and J genes are TRBV6-1 and TRBJ1-1; 8 bases match TRBD1. J lost 5 bases, V lost 3 bases, and 5 bases had no gene match. The CDR3 has 14 residues. Germline V gene data show CDR1 as MNHNS and CDR2 as SASEGT. CDR3 sequence reads: CASSDNRGGTEAFF. As DNA, the CDR3 is TGTGCCAGCAGTGACAACAGGGGGGGAACTGAAGCTTTCTTT.

A single count supports this clone. The gene calls are TRBV29-1 and TRBJ2-7; 14 bases map to TRBD2. With V trimmed by 1 base and J by 6 bases, 5 bases remained unmatched. This CDR3 contains 15 residues. The germline V gene has CDR1 SQVTM and CDR2 ANQGSEA. The CDR3 region is CSVEAGLAGGSEQYF. The CDR3 DNA is TGCAGCGTTGAAGCTGGACTAGCGGGGGGTTCCGAGCAGTACTTC.

This clone appeared a few times. The chain carries TRBV11-2 and TRBJ1-1; 11 bases align to TRBD1. This CDR3 is built from 17 residues. Germline V gene lookup returns CDR1 SGHAT and CDR2 FQNNGV. V dropped 3 bases and J dropped 0; count of bases not matched to a gene: 6. CDR3 loop: CASSFGQGAGMNTEAFF. The CDR3 DNA sequence: TGTGCCAGCAGCTTCGGACAGGGGGCGGGTATGAACACTGAAGCTTTCTTT.

The chain links TRBV7-9 to TRBJ2-3; possibly TRBD2 for D (5 bases). The CDR3 is made up of 15 amino acids. V was cut by 2 bases and J by 2 bases, with 11 bases left in between. The germline gives CDR1 SEHNR, CDR2 FQNEAQ (reference sequence). CDR3 sequence: CASSLNSGFTDTQYF. The CDR3 DNA sequence: TGTGCCAGCAGCTTAAACAGCGGCTTCACAGATACGCAGTATTTT.

The gene calls are TRBV28 and TRBJ1-2, with a possible D match to TRBD1 (6 bases). Germline CDR1 and CDR2: MDHEN and SYDVKM. The CDR3 has 15 amino acids. Trimming stripped 4 bases from V and 7 bases from J, with 19 bases between. DNA of the CDR3: TGTGCCAGCAGTTCCCTGGGGACAATCATAGCTGGCTACACCTTC. Its translation: CASSSLGTIIAGYTF.

The chain carries TRBV4-2 and TRBJ2-7, with TRBD1 matching 7 bases. Germline values: CDR1 LGHNA, CDR2 YNFKEQ. The CDR3 sequence is 15 residues long. J lost 2 bases, V lost 4 bases, and 8 bases had no gene match. The CDR3, as DNA: TGTGCCAGCAGCCCCACAGGGGCTCAAACCTACGAGCAGTACTTC. It translates to CASSPTGAQTYEQYF.